This T cell receptor (beta chain) derives from a study of T cells after yellow fever vaccination (dated by TCRdb to the late 2010s). Turning to the overall study: Libraries from fractions with low cell numbers were prepared with the SMART-Seq v4 Ultra Low Input RNA kit. To follow T-cell clones before and after primary and booster YFV17D yellow fever vaccination, bulk TCR alpha and beta repertoires were sequenced over time. Two healthy male donors, one aged 18 to 30 and one aged 30 to 40 years, made up the cohort. Bulk PBMC replicates and cell subsets were isolated from blood drawn at multiple timepoints before and after both primary and secondary immunization.

As regards this clonotype: This clone's antigen is unknown. Base qualities are not provided; no much larger clone lies one nucleotide away.

The CDR3, from cysteine to phenylalanine, totals 15 residues. The kept DNA is CDR3 alone, 45 bases in frame from the first base. V and J lose 6 bases and 0 bases, and a span of 15 bases separates them. Study-wide findings and limitations: Compared with the primary T-cell response, the secondary T-cell response was faster but weaker, reaching its peak on day 5 rather than on day 15. Because only two donors were included in the study, the extent to which the findings can be generalized is limited. After the booster, most clones that had expanded after primary vaccination were detected again (over 95% of CD4 and about 88% of CD8), suggesting broad maintenance of memory. A small share of clonotypes occurred in both CD4 and CD8 compartments, likely arising from convergent recombination. Computational filtering was needed because FACS-sorted repertoires could contain abundant contaminating clonotypes from the bulk population.

This specimen's treatment or condition label, per the study, means: live attenuated yellow fever vaccine strain. Two biological replicates of bulk PBMCs were collected at each blood-draw timepoint. A standard Ficoll-Paque protocol was used to isolate PBMCs from peripheral blood. TriZol was used to extract RNA from bulk PBMCs, from CD4 and CD8 fractions, and from dextramer-positive and dextramer-negative fractions. TCR cDNA was made using 5'RACE template switching, a step that added a universal primer site and unique molecular identifiers. cDNA synthesis was primed from both the TCR alpha and TCR beta constant segments. Library amplification involved two PCR steps, and the second step added sample barcodes and sequencing adapters. Sequencing of the libraries was done on either Illumina HiSeq 2500 (2x100 bp) or NovaSeq (2x150 bp). In the source study's methods: MIGEC was used to demultiplex reads and collapse the reads into UMI consensus sequences, and MiXCR was used for V(D)J alignment. Vaccine-responding clonotypes were defined with edgeR using replicate PBMC samples, requiring FDR below 0.01 and a log2 fold change above 5 up to day 15. Each bulk clonotype was labeled CD4 or CD8 based on which sequenced repertoire, CD4 or CD8, contained the clonotype at higher abundance. TCRdb took the public reads, trimmed them with fastp at Q25, ran MiXCR for clone calling and kept in-frame beta chains. Rows with a matching CDR3 protein are joined into one entry that keeps the most common DNA and genes. These V and J calls are TCRdb output, not the study's own analysis. The table for this sample lists approximately 300,000 distinct CDR3 sequences; around 6.8% of them were counted only once. 15% to 20% of the sample is held by the ten biggest clonotypes.

The rearrangement combines TRBV12-3 or TRBV12-4 with TRBJ2-7; TRBD1 is a possible D gene, resting on 6 matching bases. The origin of this receptor is a man between 18 and 29 years old who received the YFV17D yellow fever vaccine. The sample was PBMCs, taken about 49 days after the first yellow fever vaccination. The CDR3 amino acid sequence is: CASRQTGHLSYEQYF. At the DNA level, the sequence is TGTGCCAGCAGGCAGACAGGCCACCTCTCCTACGAGCAGTACTTC.